This T cell receptor beta chain was identified in a study of blood T cell repertoires in COVID-19. V gave up 3 bases and J gave up 0 bases; unmatched junction bases: 5. The CDR3 has 15 residues. CDR1 is KGHSH, CDR2 LQKENI, per germline. TCRdb keeps only in-frame clones here, not all; method: immunoSEQ multiplex PCR. The repertoire consists of around 100,000 clones, with about 92% occurring once and the leading ten covering approximately 17%. The rearrangement uses TRBV18 and TRBJ2-7; TRBD1 matches 7 bases. The receptor was isolated from a woman of 80 years or more in a cohort sampled during active COVID-19. The sample comprised peripheral blood. CDR3 protein: CASSPGTAVSYEQYF. As DNA, the CDR3 is TGTGCCAGCTCACCCGGGACAGCGGTCTCCTACGAGCAGTACTTC. The full variable domain, its missing parts supplied by reference TRBV18 and TRBJ2-7, is NAGVMQNPRHLVRRRGQEARLRCSPMKGHSHVYWYRQLPEEGLKFMVYLQKENIIDESGMPKERFSAEFPKEGPSILRIQQVVRGDSAAYFCASSPGTAVSYEQYFGPGTRLTVT.